Shown below are 27 T cell receptor beta chains from a single sample sequenced in a study of T cell clonality in common variable immunodeficiency. The table came from immunoSEQ multiplex PCR; TCRdb's copy has only in-frame clones and leaves some out. The table lists 30,000 to 40,000 clones, with no singletons. These receptors lack a known antigen. Study observations and caveats: Reportedly, TCR beta sequences from common variable immunodeficiency showed fewer deletions and N-nucleotide insertions.

The sample consisted of peripheral blood mononuclear cells. Receptor source: a human donor with common variable immunodeficiency.

Here the CDR3 reads CASSFDTPSSYNSPLHF. The CDR3 bases that were read are TGCGCCAGCAGCTTCGACACGCCGAGCTCCTATAATTCACCC. This chain uses TRBV5-1 with TRBJ1-6; D is uncertain. The CDR3 extends 3 residues past the end of the read, so its final part is completed from the germline J gene. Germline values: CDR1 SGHRS, CDR2 YFSETQ. V was shortened by 2 bases and J by 0 bases, with 12 bases between the two germline ends. The CDR3 contains 17 residues. Full variable domain (rest looked up from reference TRBV5-1 and TRBJ1-6): KAGVTQTPRYLIKTRGQQVTLSCSPISGHRSVSWYQQTPGQGLQFLFEYFSETQRNKGNFPGRFSGRQFSNSRSEMNVSTLELGDSALYLCASSFDTPSSYNSPLHFGNGTRLTVT.

Points on this clone: Read data end 3 residues before the CDR3 end; the end is taken from the germline J gene. The genes are TRBV7-2 and TRBJ2-5; 9 bases fit TRBD2. V was clipped by 1 base and J by 5 bases; unmatched bases: 5. The germline V gene encodes CDR1 SGHTA and CDR2 FQGNSA. The CDR3 is 15 residues long. The CDR3 sequence: CASSLGGAGGETQYF. The CDR3 DNA, read in part, is TGTGCCAGCAGCTTAGGAGGGGCGGGGGGGGAGACC.

This clone has at least ten counts. Read data end 3 residues before the CDR3 end; the end is taken from the germline J gene. The chain uses TRBV5-1 and TRBJ2-2; either TRBD1 or TRBD2 may supply D (6 bases each). Trimming removed 3 bases from V and 2 bases from J, with 23 bases in between. Germline values: CDR1 SGHRS, CDR2 YFSETQ. The CDR3 length is 19 residues. The part of the CDR3 DNA that was read is TGCGCCAGCAGCTGGACTCTCGGCTCAGGGGCGGGAAACACCGGGGAG. Encoded protein: CASSWTLGSGAGNTGE. The whole CDR3 sequence is CASSWTLGSGAGNTGELFF.

Here the CDR3 reads CASSPGLANYNEQFF. CDR3 DNA (partial): TGCGCCAGCAGCCCGGGACTAGCGAACTACAATGAG. The genes are TRBV5-1 and TRBJ2-1; 10 bases agree with TRBD2. The CDR3 end is not reached by the read, which stops 3 residues before it; the germline J gene fills it in. Germline trimming cut 4 bases from V and 3 bases from J; bases unmatched to any gene: 4. The CDR3 sequence is 15 residues long. The germline V gene encodes CDR1 SGHRS and CDR2 YFSETQ.

There are many counts of this clone. Sequencing ends 3 residues short of the CDR3 end; the germline J gene provides the rest. The genes are TRBV10-1 and TRBJ2-5, with TRBD1 as a possible D gene (5 bases). The germline CDR1 and CDR2 sequences are WNHNN and SYGVQD (reference sequence). V gave up 8 bases and J gave up 0 bases, with 19 bases separating them. The CDR3 spans 16 residues. CDR3 residues: CASEGQGPRYQETQYF. The DNA read from the CDR3 is TGCGCCAGCGAAGGGCAGGGCCCGAGGTACCAAGAGACC.

Concerning this clone itself: The read terminates 3 residues before the CDR3 end, so the remaining end is supplied by the germline J gene. V gene TRBV5-1 combines with J gene TRBJ2-1, with 11 positions matching TRBD1. CDR1 SGHRS and CDR2 YFSETQ come from the germline V gene. V dropped 4 bases and J dropped 7; count of bases not matched to a gene: 10. This CDR3 has 16 amino acids. CDR3 DNA (partial): TGCGCCAGCAGCCTAGAAGGACAGGGGGCGTCAAATGAG. Protein: CASSLEGQGASNE. The full CDR3 protein reads CASSLEGQGASNEQFF.

This clone was found many times. The read terminates 3 residues ahead of where the CDR3 ends, so the germline J gene completes it. This chain links TRBV20-1 with TRBJ2-1, with 13 nucleotides matching TRBD2. This CDR3 contains 15 residues. Losses at the gene ends were 4 bases for V and 7 bases for J; bases not matched to a gene: 7. The germline V gene encodes CDR1 DFQATT and CDR2 SNEGSKA (reference sequence). Incomplete CDR3 DNA: TGCAGTGCTACTCGACTAGCGGGGGGAATGAATGAG. It is translated as CSATRLAGGMNE. From start to end, the CDR3 is CSATRLAGGMNEQFF.

This clone was recorded at least ten times. The read ends 3 residues before the CDR3 terminus; that terminus is restored from the germline J gene. J is TRBJ2-3 and V is TRBV11-2; D remains ambiguous. The germline gives CDR1 SGHAT, CDR2 FQNNGV. Trimming pared 5 bases from V and 5 bases from J, leaving 8 bases between. The CDR3 has 12 residues. The CDR3 spells CASSPGGDTQYF. The sequenced part of the CDR3 DNA is TGTGCCAGCAGCCCCGGCGGAGATACG.

This clone is medium-sized. The sequenced fragment ends 3 residues before the CDR3 boundary, so the rest is inferred from the germline J gene. This chain joins TRBV30 and TRBJ1-2; perhaps TRBD1 as D (5 bases). Looked up from germline, CDR1 is GTSNPN and CDR2 is SVGIG (reference sequence). This CDR3 comprises 13 residues. V gave up 5 bases and J gave up 6 bases, with 16 bases separating them. The part of the CDR3 DNA that was read is TGTGCCTGGTTGCTCAGGGCCTCCGATGGC. It is translated as CAWLLRASDG. The whole CDR3 is CAWLLRASDGYTF.

This clone was recorded a few times. The read ends 3 residues shy of where the CDR3 ends; the end is completed using the germline J gene. This chain uses TRBV6-1 with TRBJ1-2; D may be TRBD1 (5 bases). Germline CDR1 reads MNHNS; CDR2 reads SASEGT. CDR3 length: 13 amino acids. Partial CDR3 DNA: TGTGCCAGCAGTGAACAGGGCCAGGGAGGC. This gives the protein CASSEQGQGG. The entire CDR3 is CASSEQGQGGYTF.

This clone was seen repeatedly, ten times or more. The DNA ends 3 residues before the CDR3 does, and the rest of the CDR3 is filled in from the germline J gene. This rearrangement joins TRBV18 to TRBJ2-2; 7 bases map to TRBD1. Germline V CDR1 and CDR2: KGHSH, LQKENI. The CDR3 has 16 residues. Trimming removed 5 bases from V and 1 base from J; junction bases left unmatched: 7. CDR3 DNA, as far as it was read: TGTGCCAGCTCATCTACAGGGGCCATGAACACCGGGGAG. Its protein product is CASSSTGAMNTGE. The complete CDR3 reads CASSSTGAMNTGELFF.

Comment on this clone: Read coverage stops 3 residues before the CDR3 terminus; the germline J gene supplies the remainder. The chain recombines TRBV19 with TRBJ1-2; weak D call: TRBD1 (6 bases). Trimming cost V 7 bases and J 2 bases, with 14 bases left between them. Per the germline V gene, CDR1 is LNHDA and CDR2 is SQIVND (reference sequence). The CDR3 length is 14 residues. Incomplete CDR3 DNA: TGTGCCAGTACCTCCCTAGGGGGAAACTATGGC. Protein sequence: CASTSLGGNYG. The CDR3, in full, reads CASTSLGGNYGYTF.

This clone was picked up a small number of times. The read ends 3 residues shy of where the CDR3 ends; the end is completed using the germline J gene. V gene TRBV7-3 combines with J gene TRBJ1-2, with D possibly being TRBD1 (5 bases). There are 16 residues in the CDR3. Germline loops: CDR1 SGHTA, CDR2 FQGTGA. The germline V and J ends were trimmed by 5 bases and 0 bases, with 16 bases remaining between them. Here the CDR3 reads CASSPDTRAPNYGYTF. Incomplete CDR3 DNA: TGTGCCAGCAGCCCGGACACCCGAGCCCCTAACTATGGC.

Judged by abundance, this clone is medium-sized. Read sequence stops 3 residues before the CDR3 end, and the germline J gene provides the missing end. V usage is TRBV15 and J usage is TRBJ1-4; 7 bases are a match to TRBD1. Per germline, CDR1 LNHNV and CDR2 YYDKDF (reference sequence). Trimming removed 0 bases from V and 7 bases from J; junction bases left unmatched: 2. This CDR3 has 14 residues. The CDR3 loop reads CATSRERQGEKLFF. Incomplete CDR3 DNA: TGTGCCACCAGCAGAGAGAGACAGGGTGAAAAA.

A few counts support this clone. One junction end disagrees with the germline gene, perhaps due to a read error. Read data end 3 residues before the CDR3 end; the end is taken from the germline J gene. This rearrangement joins TRBV19 to TRBJ2-7, with 7 positions matching TRBD2. The CDR3 spans 15 residues. CDR1 and CDR2 from the germline V gene are LNHDA and SQIVND (reference sequence). The CDR3 DNA, read in part, is TGTGCCAGTAGTCCCCGGGGGGTAGGGTCCTCCGAG. Translation: CASSPRGVGSSE. The whole CDR3 protein is CASSPRGVGSSEQYF.

This clone was counted between two and nine times. The part of the CDR3 DNA that was read is TGTGCCAGCAGCTTAGGGGGGGGCGCGGACTATGGC. This sequence encodes CASSLGGGADYG. The CDR3 as a whole reads CASSLGGGADYGYTF. This chain links TRBV7-9 with TRBJ1-2; weak D call: TRBD1 (6 bases). The missing CDR3 end, 3 residues past where the read stops, is filled in from the germline J gene. Between the trimmed V and J ends, which lost 1 base and 3 bases, there was a span of 12 bases. The CDR3 contains 15 residues. Germline V gives CDR1 SEHNR, CDR2 FQNEAQ (reference sequence).

On this clone: The sequenced fragment ends 3 residues before the CDR3 boundary, so the rest is inferred from the germline J gene. The chain links TRBV5-1 to TRBJ2-1; 8 bases agree with TRBD2. V lost 4 bases, J lost 7 bases, and 7 bases stayed unmatched. Per germline, CDR1 SGHRS and CDR2 YFSETQ. This CDR3 is built from 14 residues. The CDR3 sequence: CASSPAGGRNEQFF. CDR3 DNA, as far as it was read: TGCGCCAGCAGCCCTGCGGGGGGCCGTAATGAG.

This clone was found a few times. The read is 3 residues too short to cover the CDR3 end, so that end is filled in from the germline J gene. V gene TRBV19 combines with J gene TRBJ2-7; perhaps TRBD2 as D (5 bases). Trimming took 0 bases from V and 6 from J, leaving 15 bases between them. The CDR3 is 15 residues long. Germline V gives CDR1 LNHDA, CDR2 SQIVND (reference sequence). CDR3 protein: CASSIDPGSAGEQYF. CDR3 DNA, as far as it was read: TGTGCCAGTAGTATAGATCCGGGTAGCGCAGGCGAG. Using reference TRBV19 and TRBJ2-7 for the parts outside the CDR3, the full variable domain is DGGITQSPKYLFRKEGQNVTLSCEQNLNHDAMYWYRQDPGQGLRLIYYSQIVNDFQKGDIAEGYSVSREKKESFPLTVTSAQKNPTAFYLCASSIDPGSAGEQYFGPGTRLTVT.

The table lists this clone with a few counts. The read terminates 3 residues ahead of where the CDR3 ends, so the germline J gene completes it. This sequence joins TRBV30 and TRBJ2-7, with 12 bases matching TRBD2. Germline lookup yields CDR1 GTSNPN and CDR2 SVGIG (reference sequence). The CDR3 spans 16 residues. The trim removed 0 bases at V and 2 bases at J, leaving 5 bases unmatched. CDR3 in amino acids: CAWSVGLAGGTYEQYF. The CDR3 DNA, read in part, is TGTGCCTGGAGTGTAGGGCTAGCGGGGGGGACCTACGAG.

This clone turned up a few times. The CDR3 extends 3 residues past the end of the read, so its final part is completed from the germline J gene. This rearrangement joins TRBV18 to TRBJ1-1; 10 bases are shared with TRBD1. Germline V lookup: CDR1 KGHSH, CDR2 LQKENI. The CDR3 is 14 residues long. The V and J ends lost 3 bases and 5 bases, in that order; junction bases with no gene match: 3. The part of the CDR3 DNA that was read is TGTGCCAGCTCACCCGGACAGGGGGGAACTGAA. Amino acids: CASSPGQGGTE. The entire CDR3 is CASSPGQGGTEAFF.

This clone showed up many times. The CDR3 is cut off 3 residues early in the read; its end comes from the germline J gene. This chain links TRBV20-1 with TRBJ2-5, with 11 bases fitting TRBD2. Trimming at V came to 3 bases and at J to 0 bases, leaving 0 bases not matched to a gene. Per germline, CDR1 DFQATT and CDR2 SNEGSKA (reference sequence). The CDR3 spans 14 residues. The part of the CDR3 DNA that was read is TGCAGTGCTAGTAGCGGGGGGGACCAAGAGACC. Protein product: CSASSGGDQET. The whole CDR3 reads CSASSGGDQETQYF.

This clone was seen many times. The read gets to within 3 residues of the CDR3 end, and the germline J gene fills in the rest. This chain links TRBV29-1 with TRBJ1-2; 8 bases are a match to TRBD1. CDR3 length: 13 amino acids. Looked up from germline, CDR1 is SQVTM and CDR2 is ANQGSEA. The junction had 6 bases not matched to a gene; V was cut back by 4 bases and J by 5 bases. CDR3 loop: CSVVVGTGYGYTF. Incomplete CDR3 DNA: TGCAGCGTTGTTGTAGGGACAGGTTATGGC. The whole variable domain, remainder taken from reference TRBV29-1 and TRBJ1-2, is SAVISQKPSRDICQRGTSLTIQCQVDSQVTMMFWYRQQPGQSLTLIATANQGSEATYESGFVIDKFPISRPNLTFSTLTVSNMSPEDSSIYLCSVVVGTGYGYTFGSGTRLTVV.

This clone was seen repeatedly, ten times or more. The read ends 3 residues shy of where the CDR3 ends; the end is completed using the germline J gene. This rearrangement joins TRBV12-3 or TRBV12-4 to TRBJ2-1; 11 bases are a match to TRBD2. There are 16 residues in the CDR3. The V gene end was trimmed by 2 bases and the J gene end by 9 bases; junction bases not matched to a gene: 9. The CDR3: CASSLPSSGGFSEQFF. CDR3 bases read: TGTGCCAGCAGTTTACCGTCTAGCGGGGGGTTTAGTGAG.

This clone has ten or more counts. The read ends 3 residues before the CDR3 terminus; that terminus is restored from the germline J gene. The chain is built from TRBV18 and TRBJ1-1; D is possibly TRBD1 (5 bases). V was shortened by 3 bases and J by 4 bases, with 15 bases between the two germline ends. This CDR3 has 15 amino acids. CDR1 and CDR2 (germline): KGHSH, LQKENI. Partial CDR3 DNA: TGTGCCAGCTCACCGAGAATTCAGGGTCCCACTGAA. Encoded protein: CASSPRIQGPTE. The whole CDR3 sequence reads CASSPRIQGPTEAFF.

This clone was observed a few times. The junction shows a germline mismatch at one end, possibly a read error. Coverage ceases 3 residues before the CDR3 finishes, and the germline J gene fills in the end. This chain uses TRBV19 with TRBJ1-2; 8 bases fit TRBD1. The length of the CDR3 is 13 residues. CDR1 is LNHDA and CDR2 is SQIVND in the germline V gene (reference sequence). The CDR3 bases that were read are TGTACCAGTAGTAAGACAGGGGACTATGGC. Its translation: CTSSKTGDYG. The CDR3 in its entirety is CTSSKTGDYGYTF.

As concerns this clone: The read ends 3 residues shy of where the CDR3 ends; the end is completed using the germline J gene. This chain connects TRBV7-9 to TRBJ1-4, with 7 bases that match TRBD1. The V segment lost 1 base and the J segment 5 bases; nucleotides outside the gene matches: 4. CDR3 length: 15 residues. Germline lookup yields CDR1 SEHNR and CDR2 FQNEAQ (reference sequence). CDR3 bases read: TGTGCCAGCAGCTTAGTGGGCAGGGGGAATGAAAAA. The encoded protein is CASSLVGRGNEK. The full CDR3 protein reads CASSLVGRGNEKLFF.

CDR3 DNA, as far as it was read: TGTGCCAGCTCACCAAACCAGGGGCGCGGAGGCACTGAA. It translates to CASSPNQGRGGTE. The whole CDR3 protein reads CASSPNQGRGGTEAFF. The chain is built from TRBV18 and TRBJ1-1, with D maybe TRBD1 (6 bases). Coverage ceases 3 residues before the CDR3 finishes, and the germline J gene fills in the end. V lost 2 bases and J 4 bases, leaving 17 bases between the germline ends. This CDR3 is 16 amino acids long. Germline assignment: CDR1 KGHSH and CDR2 LQKENI.